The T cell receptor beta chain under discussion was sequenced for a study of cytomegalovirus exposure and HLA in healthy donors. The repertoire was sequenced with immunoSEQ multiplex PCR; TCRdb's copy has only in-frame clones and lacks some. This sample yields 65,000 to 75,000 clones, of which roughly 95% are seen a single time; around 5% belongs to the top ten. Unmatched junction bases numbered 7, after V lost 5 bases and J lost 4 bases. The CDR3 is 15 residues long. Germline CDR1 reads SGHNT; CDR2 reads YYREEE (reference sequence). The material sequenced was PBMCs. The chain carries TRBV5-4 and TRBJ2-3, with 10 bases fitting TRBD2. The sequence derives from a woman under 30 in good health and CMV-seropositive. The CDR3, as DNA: TGTGCCAGCAGATGGGGAGCGGGAGGGGCAGATACGCAGTATTTT. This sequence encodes CASRWGAGGADTQYF.